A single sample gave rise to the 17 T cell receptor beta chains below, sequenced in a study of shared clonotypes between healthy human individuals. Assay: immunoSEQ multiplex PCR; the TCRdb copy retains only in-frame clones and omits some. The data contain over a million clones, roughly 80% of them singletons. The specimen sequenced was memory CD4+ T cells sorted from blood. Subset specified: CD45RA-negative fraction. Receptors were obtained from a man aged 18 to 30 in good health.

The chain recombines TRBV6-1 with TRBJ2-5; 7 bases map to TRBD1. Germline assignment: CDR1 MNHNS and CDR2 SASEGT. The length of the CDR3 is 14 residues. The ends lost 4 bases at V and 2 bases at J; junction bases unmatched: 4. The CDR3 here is CASSAQTGQETQYF. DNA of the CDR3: TGTGCCAGCAGTGCCCAGACAGGGCAAGAGACCCAGTACTTC.

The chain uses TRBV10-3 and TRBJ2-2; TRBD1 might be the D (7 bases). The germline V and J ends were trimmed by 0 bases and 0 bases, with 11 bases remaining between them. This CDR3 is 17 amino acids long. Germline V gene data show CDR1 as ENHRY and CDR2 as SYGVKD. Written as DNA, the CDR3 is TGTGCCATCAGTGAGTCGCGGGGACAGCCGAACACCGGGGAGCTGTTTTTT. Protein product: CAISESRGQPNTGELFF.

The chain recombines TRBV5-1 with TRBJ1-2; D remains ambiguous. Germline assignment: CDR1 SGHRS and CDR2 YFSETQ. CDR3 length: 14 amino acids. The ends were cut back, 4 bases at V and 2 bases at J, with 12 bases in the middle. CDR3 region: CASSPLLLNYGYTF. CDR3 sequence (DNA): TGCGCCAGCAGCCCTCTACTGCTCAACTATGGCTACACCTTC. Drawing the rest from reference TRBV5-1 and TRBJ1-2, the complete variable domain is KAGVTQTPRYLIKTRGQQVTLSCSPISGHRSVSWYQQTPGQGLQFLFEYFSETQRNKGNFPGRFSGRQFSNSRSEMNVSTLELGDSALYLCASSPLLLNYGYTFGSGTRLTVV.

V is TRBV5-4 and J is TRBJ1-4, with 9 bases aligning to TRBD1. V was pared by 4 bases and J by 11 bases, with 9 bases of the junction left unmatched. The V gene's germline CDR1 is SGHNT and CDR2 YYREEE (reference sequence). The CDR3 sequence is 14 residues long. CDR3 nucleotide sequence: TGTGCCAGCAGCCCAACCGAACAGGGGGCGAAACTGTTTTTT. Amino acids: CASSPTEQGAKLFF. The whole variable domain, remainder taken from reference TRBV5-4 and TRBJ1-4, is ETGVTQSPTHLIKTRGQQVTLRCSSQSGHNTVSWYQQALGQGPQFIFQYYREEENGRGNFPPRFSGLQFPNYSSELNVNALELDDSALYLCASSPTEQGAKLFFGSGTQLSVL.

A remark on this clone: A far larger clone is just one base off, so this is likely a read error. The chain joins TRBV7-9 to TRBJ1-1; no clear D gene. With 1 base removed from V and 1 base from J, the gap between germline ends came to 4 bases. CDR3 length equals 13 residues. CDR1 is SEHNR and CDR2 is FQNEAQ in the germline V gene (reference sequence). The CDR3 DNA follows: TGTGCCAGCAGCTTAGAAAAGAACACTGAAGCTTTCTTT. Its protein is CASSLEKNTEAFF.

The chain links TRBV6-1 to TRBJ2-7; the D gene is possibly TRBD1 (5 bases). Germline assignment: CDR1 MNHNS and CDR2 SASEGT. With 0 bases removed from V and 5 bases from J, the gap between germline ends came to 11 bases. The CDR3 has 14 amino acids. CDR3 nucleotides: TGTGCCAGCAGTGAAGCGTTAGGGGTCCACGAGCAGTACTTC. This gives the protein CASSEALGVHEQYF.

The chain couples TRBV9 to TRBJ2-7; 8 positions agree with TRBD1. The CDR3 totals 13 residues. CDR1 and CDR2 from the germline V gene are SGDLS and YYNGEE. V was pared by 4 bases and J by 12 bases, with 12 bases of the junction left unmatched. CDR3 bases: TGTGCCAGCAGCCCTCGACAGGGGCAGCTTGTGTACTTC. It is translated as CASSPRQGQLVYF.

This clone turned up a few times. The CDR3: CASSYMDRAAQYF. CDR3 nucleotides: TGTGCCAGCAGTTACATGGACAGGGCGGCCCAGTACTTC. V and J are TRBV11-2 and TRBJ2-5, with 8 bases fitting TRBD1. V was clipped by 6 bases and J by 9 bases; unmatched bases: 9. This CDR3 is built from 13 residues. Germline CDR1 is SGHAT and CDR2 is FQNNGV.

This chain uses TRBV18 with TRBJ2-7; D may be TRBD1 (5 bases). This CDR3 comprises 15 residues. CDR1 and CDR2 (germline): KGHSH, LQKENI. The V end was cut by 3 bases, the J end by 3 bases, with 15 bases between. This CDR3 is CASSPRQSPLYEQYF. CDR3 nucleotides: TGTGCCAGCTCACCCCGACAGTCTCCTCTCTACGAGCAGTACTTC.

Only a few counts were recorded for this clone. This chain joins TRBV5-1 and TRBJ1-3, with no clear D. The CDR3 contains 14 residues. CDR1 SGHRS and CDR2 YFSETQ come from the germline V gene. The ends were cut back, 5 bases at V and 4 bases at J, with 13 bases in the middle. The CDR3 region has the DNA TGCGCCAGCAGACCCACAGAGATCGGAAACACCATATATTTT. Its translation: CASRPTEIGNTIYF.

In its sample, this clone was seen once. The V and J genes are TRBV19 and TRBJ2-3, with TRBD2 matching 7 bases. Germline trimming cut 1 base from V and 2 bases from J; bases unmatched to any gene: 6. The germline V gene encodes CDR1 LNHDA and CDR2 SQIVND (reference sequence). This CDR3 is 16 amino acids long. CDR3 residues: CASSIGRRGSTDTQYF. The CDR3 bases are TGTGCCAGTAGTATAGGGCGGCGGGGGTCCACAGATACGCAGTATTTT.

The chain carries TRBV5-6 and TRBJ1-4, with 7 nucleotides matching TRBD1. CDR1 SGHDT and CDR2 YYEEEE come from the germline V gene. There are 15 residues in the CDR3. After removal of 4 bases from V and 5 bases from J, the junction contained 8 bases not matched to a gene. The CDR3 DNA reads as TGTGCCAGCAGCGGACGGGACAGTGGAAATGAAAAACTGTTTTTT. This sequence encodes CASSGRDSGNEKLFF.

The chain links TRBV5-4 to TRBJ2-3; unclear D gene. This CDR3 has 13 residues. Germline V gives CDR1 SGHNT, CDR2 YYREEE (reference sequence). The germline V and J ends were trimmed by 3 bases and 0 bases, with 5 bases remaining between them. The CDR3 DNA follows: TGTGCCAGCAGCTCGGACAGCACAGATACGCAGTATTTT. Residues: CASSSDSTDTQYF.

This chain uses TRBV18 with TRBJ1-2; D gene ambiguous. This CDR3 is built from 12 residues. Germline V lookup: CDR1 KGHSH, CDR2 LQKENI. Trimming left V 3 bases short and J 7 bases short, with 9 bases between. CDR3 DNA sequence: TGTGCCAGCTCACCCCCCACTGGTGGCTACACCTTC. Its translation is CASSPPTGGYTF.

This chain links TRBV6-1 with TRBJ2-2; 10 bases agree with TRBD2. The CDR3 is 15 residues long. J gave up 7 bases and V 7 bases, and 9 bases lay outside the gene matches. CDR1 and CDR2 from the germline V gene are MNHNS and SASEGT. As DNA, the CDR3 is TGTGCCAGCATTCAAGTAGCGGGAGGAAACGGGGAGCTGTTTTTT. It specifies CASIQVAGGNGELFF.

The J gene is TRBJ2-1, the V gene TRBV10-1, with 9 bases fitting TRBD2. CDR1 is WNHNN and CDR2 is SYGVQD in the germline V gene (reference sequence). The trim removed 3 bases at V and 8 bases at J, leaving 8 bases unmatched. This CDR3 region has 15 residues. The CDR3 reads CASSDLGTSRDEQFF. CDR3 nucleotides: TGCGCCAGCAGTGATTTAGGGACTAGCCGAGATGAGCAGTTCTTC.

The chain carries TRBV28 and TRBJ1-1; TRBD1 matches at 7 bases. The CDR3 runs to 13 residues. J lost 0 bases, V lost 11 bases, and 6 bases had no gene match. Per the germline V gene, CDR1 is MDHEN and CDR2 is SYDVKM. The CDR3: CAAWGQMNTEAFF. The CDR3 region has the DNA TGTGCCGCGTGGGGACAGATGAACACTGAAGCTTTCTTT.